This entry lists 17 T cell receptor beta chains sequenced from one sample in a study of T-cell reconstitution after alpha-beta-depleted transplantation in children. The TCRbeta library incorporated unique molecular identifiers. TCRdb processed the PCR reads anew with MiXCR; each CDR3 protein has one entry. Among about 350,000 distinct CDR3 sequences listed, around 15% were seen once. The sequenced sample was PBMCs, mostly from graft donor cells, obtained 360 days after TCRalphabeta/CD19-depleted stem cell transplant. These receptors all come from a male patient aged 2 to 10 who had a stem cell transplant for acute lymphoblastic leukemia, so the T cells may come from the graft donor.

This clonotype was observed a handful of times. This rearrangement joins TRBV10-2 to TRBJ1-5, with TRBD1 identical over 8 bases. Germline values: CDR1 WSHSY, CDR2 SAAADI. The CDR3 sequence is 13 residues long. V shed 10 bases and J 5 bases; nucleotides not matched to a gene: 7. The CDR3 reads CATGQGVDQPQHF. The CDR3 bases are TGCGCCACCGGACAGGGCGTTGATCAGCCCCAGCATTTT.

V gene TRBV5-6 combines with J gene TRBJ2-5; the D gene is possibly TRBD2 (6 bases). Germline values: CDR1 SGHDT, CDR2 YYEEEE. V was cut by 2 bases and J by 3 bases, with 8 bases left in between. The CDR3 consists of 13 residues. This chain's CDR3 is CASSFTGEETQYF. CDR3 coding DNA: TGTGCCAGCAGCTTTACGGGAGAAGAGACCCAGTACTTC. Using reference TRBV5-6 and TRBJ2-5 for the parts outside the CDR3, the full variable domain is DAGVTQSPTHLIKTRGQQVTLRCSPKSGHDTVSWYQQALGQGPQFIFQYYEEEERQRGNFPDRFSGHQFPNYSSELNVNALLLGDSALYLCASSFTGEETQYFGPGTRLLVL.

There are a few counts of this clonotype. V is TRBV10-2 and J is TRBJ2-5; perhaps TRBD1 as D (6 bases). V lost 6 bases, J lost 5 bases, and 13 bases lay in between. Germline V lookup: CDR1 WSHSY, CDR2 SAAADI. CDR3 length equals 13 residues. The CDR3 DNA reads TGCGCCAGCAGGGGGACACTTGGGGAGACCCAGTACTTC. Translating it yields CASRGTLGETQYF.

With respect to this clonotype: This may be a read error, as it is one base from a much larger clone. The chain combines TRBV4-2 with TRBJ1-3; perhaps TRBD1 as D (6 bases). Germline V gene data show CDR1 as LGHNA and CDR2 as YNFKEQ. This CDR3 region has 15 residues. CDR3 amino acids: CASTQSYREKNTIYF. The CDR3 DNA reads TGTGCCAGCACCCAATCTTACAGGGAAAAAAACACCATATATTTT.

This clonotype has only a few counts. The CDR3 loop is CASSLFGDGGHSGANVLTF. The CDR3 nucleotides read TGCGCCAGCAGCTTGTTCGGGGACGGGGGACACTCTGGGGCCAACGTCCTGACTTTC. The chain joins TRBV5-1 to TRBJ2-6, with D perhaps being TRBD1 or TRBD2 (6 bases each). The V and J ends lost 1 base and 0 bases respectively, with 17 bases between them. The CDR3 is 19 residues long. CDR1 SGHRS and CDR2 YFSETQ come from the germline V gene.

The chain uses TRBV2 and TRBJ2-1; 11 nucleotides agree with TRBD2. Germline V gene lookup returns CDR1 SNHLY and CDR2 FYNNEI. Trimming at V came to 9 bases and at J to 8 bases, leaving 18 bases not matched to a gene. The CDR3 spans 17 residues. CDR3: CASQRGTSGAAGDEQFF. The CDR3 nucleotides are TGTGCCAGTCAACGAGGGACTAGCGGAGCAGCCGGAGATGAGCAGTTCTTC.

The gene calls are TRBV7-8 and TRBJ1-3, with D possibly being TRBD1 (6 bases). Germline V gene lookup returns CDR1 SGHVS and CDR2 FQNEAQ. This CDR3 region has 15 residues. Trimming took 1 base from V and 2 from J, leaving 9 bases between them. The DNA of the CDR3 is TGTGCCAGCAGCTTAGATGCAGGGGCTGGAAACACCATATATTTT. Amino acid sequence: CASSLDAGAGNTIYF.

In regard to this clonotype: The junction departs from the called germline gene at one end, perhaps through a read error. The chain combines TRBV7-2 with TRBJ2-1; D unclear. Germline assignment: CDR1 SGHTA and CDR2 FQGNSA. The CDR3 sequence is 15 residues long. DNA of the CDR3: TGTGCCAGCAGCTTAGCGAGTGGCCTCGTGGGCACGCCCACCTTC. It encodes CASSLASGLVGTPTF. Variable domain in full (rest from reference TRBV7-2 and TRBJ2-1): GAGVSQSPSNKVTEKGKDVELRCDPISGHTALYWYRQSLGQGLEFLIYFQGNSAPDKSGLPSDRFSAERTGGSVSTLTIQRTQQEDSAVYLCASSLASGLVGTPTFGPGTRLTVL.

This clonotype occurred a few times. CDR3 sequence: CASSLPTGVWTDTQYF. Written as DNA, the CDR3 is TGCGCCAGCAGCTTACCAACAGGGGTTTGGACAGATACGCAGTATTTT. J is TRBJ2-3 and V is TRBV5-1; TRBD1 agrees at 7 bases. The germline V gene has CDR1 SGHRS and CDR2 YFSETQ. The CDR3 totals 16 residues. J gave up 3 bases and V 2 bases, and 9 bases lay outside the gene matches.

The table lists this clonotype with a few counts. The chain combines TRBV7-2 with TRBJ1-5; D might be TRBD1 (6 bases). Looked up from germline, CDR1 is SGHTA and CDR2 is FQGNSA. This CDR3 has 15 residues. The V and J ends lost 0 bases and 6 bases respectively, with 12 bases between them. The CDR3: CASSLAAGVGQPQHF. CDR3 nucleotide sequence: TGTGCCAGCAGCTTAGCGGCAGGGGTTGGTCAGCCCCAGCATTTT.

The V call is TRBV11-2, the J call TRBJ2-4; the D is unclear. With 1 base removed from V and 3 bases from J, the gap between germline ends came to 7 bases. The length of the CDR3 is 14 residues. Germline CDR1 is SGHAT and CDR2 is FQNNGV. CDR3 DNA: TGTGCCAGCAGCTTAGCGGACCTCAAAAACATTCAGTACTTC. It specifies CASSLADLKNIQYF.

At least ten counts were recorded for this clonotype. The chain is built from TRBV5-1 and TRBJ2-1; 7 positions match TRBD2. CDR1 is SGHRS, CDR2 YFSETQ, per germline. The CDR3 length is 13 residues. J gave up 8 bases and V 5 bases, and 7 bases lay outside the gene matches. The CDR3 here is CASRVIAGDEQFF. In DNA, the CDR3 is TGCGCCAGCAGAGTTATAGCGGGCGATGAGCAGTTCTTC. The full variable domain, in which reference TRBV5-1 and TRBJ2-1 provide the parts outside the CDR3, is KAGVTQTPRYLIKTRGQQVTLSCSPISGHRSVSWYQQTPGQGLQFLFEYFSETQRNKGNFPGRFSGRQFSNSRSEMNVSTLELGDSALYLCASRVIAGDEQFFGPGTRLTVL.

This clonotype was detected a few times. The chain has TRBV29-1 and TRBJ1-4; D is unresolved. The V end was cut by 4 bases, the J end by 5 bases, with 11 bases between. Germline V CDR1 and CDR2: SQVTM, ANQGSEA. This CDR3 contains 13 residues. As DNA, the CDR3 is TGCAGCGTTGGATTCGTAAGGAATGAAAAACTGTTTTTT. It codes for CSVGFVRNEKLFF.

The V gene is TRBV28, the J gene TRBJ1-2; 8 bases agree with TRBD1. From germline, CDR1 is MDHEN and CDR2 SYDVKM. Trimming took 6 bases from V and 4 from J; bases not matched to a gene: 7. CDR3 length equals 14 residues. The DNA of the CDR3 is TGTGCCAGCAGGCCAGGGGGCTCCATCTATGGCTACACCTTC. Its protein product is CASRPGGSIYGYTF.

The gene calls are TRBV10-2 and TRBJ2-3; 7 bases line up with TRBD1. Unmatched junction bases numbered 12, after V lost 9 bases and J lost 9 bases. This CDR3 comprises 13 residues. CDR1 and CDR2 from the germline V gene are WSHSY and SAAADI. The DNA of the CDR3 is TGCGCCAGAAGGAGACAGGGTGGTTCAACGCAGTATTTT. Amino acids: CARRRQGGSTQYF.

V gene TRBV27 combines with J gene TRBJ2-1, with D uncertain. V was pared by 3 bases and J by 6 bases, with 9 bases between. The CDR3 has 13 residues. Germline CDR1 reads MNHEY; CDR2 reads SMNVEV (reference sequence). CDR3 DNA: TGTGCCAGCAGTTTCCGGGTCGTCAATGAGCAGTTCTTC. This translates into CASSFRVVNEQFF.

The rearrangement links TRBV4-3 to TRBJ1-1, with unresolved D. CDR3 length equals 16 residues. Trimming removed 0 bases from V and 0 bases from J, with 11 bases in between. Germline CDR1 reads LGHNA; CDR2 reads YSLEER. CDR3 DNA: TGCGCCAGCAGCCAAGATTCGGACCTCATGAACACTGAAGCTTTCTTT. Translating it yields CASSQDSDLMNTEAFF.